Below, 17 T cell receptor beta chains from the same sample are listed, as sequenced in a study of blood T cell repertoires in COVID-19. Libraries were prepared by immunoSEQ multiplex PCR; TCRdb keeps only in-frame clonotypes and omits some of them. This table holds roughly 220,000 clones, about nine tenths found once. Material for sequencing was PBMCs or T cells enriched from blood (not recorded which). These receptors originate from a woman between 40 and 55 years old with acute COVID-19.

The chain uses TRBV10-1 and TRBJ2-1; possible D gene TRBD1, 6 bases. V lost 0 bases and J lost 3, with 9 bases in between. CDR1 and CDR2 (germline): WNHNN, SYGVQD (reference sequence). The CDR3 has 15 residues. The CDR3 coding sequence is TGCGCCAGCAGTGAGTCATGGACAGACTACAATGAGCAGTTCTTC. The encoded protein is CASSESWTDYNEQFF.

This chain uses TRBV9 with TRBJ2-2; 9 bases line up with TRBD1. The length of the CDR3 is 13 residues. Germline V CDR1 and CDR2: SGDLS, YYNGEE. Germline trimming cut 9 bases from V and 6 bases from J; bases unmatched to any gene: 6. The CDR3 bases are TGTGCCACCGGGACAGGGTCACCCGGGGAGCTGTTTTTT. It encodes CATGTGSPGELFF.

CDR3 nucleotides: TGTGCCAGCAGCTTAGATCAGGGCCTCTCCTACGAGCAGTACTTC. This gives the protein CASSLDQGLSYEQYF. The J gene is TRBJ2-7, the V gene TRBV7-2; D is perhaps TRBD1 (5 bases). In germline, CDR1 is SGHTA, CDR2 FQGNSA. The CDR3 runs 15 residues. Trimming cost V 1 base and J 0 bases, with 10 bases left between them.

The CDR3 loop reads CASQAISGEQYF. CDR3 nucleotide sequence: TGTGCCAGCCAGGCCATCAGTGGCGAGCAGTACTTC. V is TRBV27 and J is TRBJ2-7; D unclear. This CDR3 comprises 12 residues. Germline CDR1 MNHEY, CDR2 SMNVEV (reference sequence). V gave up 8 bases and J gave up 6 bases, with 14 bases separating them.

V usage is TRBV9 and J usage is TRBJ2-7; D is perhaps TRBD1 (6 bases). The ends were cut back, 3 bases at V and 2 bases at J, with 15 bases in the middle. CDR1 and CDR2 (germline): SGDLS, YYNGEE. CDR3 size: 15 residues. The CDR3 region is CASSAGTSPAYEQYF. CDR3 nucleotides: TGTGCCAGCAGCGCAGGGACATCTCCCGCCTACGAGCAGTACTTC.

The genes are TRBV6-2 or TRBV6-3 and TRBJ1-5, with D perhaps matching TRBD1 (6 bases). Trimming removed 4 bases at V and 6 bases at J, with 16 bases between. The CDR3 spans 15 residues. Germline values: CDR1 MNHEY, CDR2 SVGEGT. The CDR3 coding sequence is TGTGCCAGCAGTTGGGACCAGGGAGGGGGTCAGCCCCAGCATTTT. As protein: CASSWDQGGGQPQHF.

The CDR3 DNA follows: TGTGCCAGCAGTGAACGTCCAGGGTTGGATTCACCCCTCCACTTT. Translated: CASSERPGLDSPLHF. The rearrangement links TRBV2 to TRBJ1-6; perhaps TRBD1 as D (5 bases). The CDR3 is 15 residues long. Trimming left V 2 bases short and J 8 bases short, with 13 bases between. Germline V gene sequence: CDR1 SNHLY, CDR2 FYNNEI.

The V and J genes are TRBV3-1 (or the pseudogene TRBV3-2) and TRBJ1-1, with D possibly matching TRBD1 (6 bases). V was clipped by 4 bases and J by 0 bases, with 18 bases between them. Germline lookup yields CDR1 LGHDT and CDR2 YNNKEL (reference sequence). CDR3 length: 17 amino acids. This chain's CDR3 is CASSPPDTGTVNTEAFF. The CDR3 DNA sequence: TGTGCCAGCAGCCCGCCCGACACAGGGACCGTGAACACTGAAGCTTTCTTT.

The rearrangement uses TRBV2 and TRBJ2-1, with TRBD2 matching over 9 bases. Trimming cost V 3 bases and J 5 bases; bases outside gene matches: 11. There are 17 residues in the CDR3. Germline loops: CDR1 SNHLY, CDR2 FYNNEI. CDR3 loop: CASSESGSTSGNNEQFF. CDR3 DNA sequence: TGTGCCAGCAGTGAGAGTGGGTCGACTAGCGGCAACAATGAGCAGTTCTTC.

Comment on this clone: Other DNA sequences within the sample encode an identical CDR3. The genes are TRBV9 and TRBJ2-2, with TRBD2 matching 14 bases. After removal of 0 bases from V and 3 bases from J, the junction contained 4 bases not matched to a gene. The germline V gene encodes CDR1 SGDLS and CDR2 YYNGEE. CDR3 length equals 18 residues. CDR3 DNA sequence: TGTGCCAGCAGCGTAGGACTAGCGGGGGGGCCGGACACCGGGGAGCTGTTTTTT. Translated: CASSVGLAGGPDTGELFF.

The V and J genes are TRBV21-1 and TRBJ1-5; the table assigns TRBD1, which was not confirmed against the DNA. TRBV21-1 is recorded as a pseudogene. This CDR3 is built from 20 residues. The CDR3 sequence is CASSKGAEINQPQPFQPQHF. The DNA for the CDR3 is TGTGCCAGCAGCAAAGGGGCAGAGATCAATCAGCCCCAGCCTTTCCAGCCCCAGCATTTT.

V usage is TRBV9 and J usage is TRBJ2-3, with 7 bases aligning to TRBD1. J was trimmed by 4 bases and V by 0 bases; bases with no gene match: 14. The V gene's germline CDR1 is SGDLS and CDR2 YYNGEE. The length of the CDR3 is 18 residues. In nucleotides, the CDR3 is TGTGCCAGCAGCGTAGTTAGGACAGGACCATCCTCGGCAGATACGCAGTATTTT. Its translation: CASSVVRTGPSSADTQYF.

The V gene is TRBV7-8, the J gene TRBJ2-3; 10 bases are shared with TRBD1. Looked up from germline, CDR1 is SGHVS and CDR2 is FQNEAQ. The CDR3 loop spans 14 amino acids. V shed 5 bases, J shed 5 bases, and the junction held 4 bases outside the gene matches. The chain's CDR3 is CASSPWDRGDTQYF. CDR3 bases: TGTGCCAGCAGCCCCTGGGACAGGGGAGATACGCAGTATTTT.

CDR3 sequence: CASSVRQGHGYTF. The CDR3 bases are TGTGCCAGCAGCGTACGACAGGGTCATGGCTACACCTTC. V usage is TRBV9 and J usage is TRBJ1-2, with 7 bases fitting TRBD1. This CDR3 contains 13 residues. The V segment lost 1 base and the J segment 6 bases; nucleotides outside the gene matches: 3. The germline gives CDR1 SGDLS, CDR2 YYNGEE.

This chain's CDR3 is CASREAGPDTQYF. The CDR3 DNA follows: TGTGCCAGTAGGGAGGCAGGTCCCGATACGCAGTATTTT. The chain couples TRBV2 to TRBJ2-3, with D maybe TRBD2 (6 bases). The germline V and J ends were trimmed by 9 bases and 6 bases, with 16 bases remaining between them. CDR1 is SNHLY, CDR2 FYNNEI, per germline. The CDR3 totals 13 residues.

The chain couples TRBV9 to TRBJ1-3, with D maybe TRBD1 (6 bases). There are 14 residues in the CDR3. Germline V gene sequence: CDR1 SGDLS, CDR2 YYNGEE. The V end lost 3 bases, the J end lost 7 bases, and 14 bases lay between the germline ends. CDR3 bases: TGTGCCAGCAGCGCACAGGGCGAGAGGAACACCATATATTTT. This encodes CASSAQGERNTIYF.

The chain carries TRBV18 and TRBJ1-1, with D possibly being TRBD1 (5 bases). This CDR3 is built from 14 residues. Trimming cost V 3 bases and J 0 bases, with 8 bases left between them. From germline, CDR1 is KGHSH and CDR2 LQKENI. The chain's CDR3 is CASSPQGLNTEAFF. The CDR3 bases are TGTGCCAGCTCACCGCAGGGATTGAACACTGAAGCTTTCTTT.